These 19 T cell receptor beta chains share one sample of origin, sequenced in a study of T cells in Graves' hyperthyroidism and ophthalmopathy (dated by TCRdb to between 2018 and 2021). Receptor amplification or capture employed multiplex PCR. Sequencing used an Illumina HiSeq 2000. TCR beta CDR3 regions were amplified from RNA transcripts. A first-round RT-PCR of the TCR CDR3 used the HTBI primer set with the Qiagen OneStep RT-PCR kit. Through fastp at Q25 and MiXCR, TCRdb rebuilt clones from the public reads, retaining in-frame beta chains. A single entry per CDR3 protein holds the most common genes and DNA from its merged rows. The sample yields about 380,000 distinct CDR3 sequences; about 18% were counted once. The ten largest clones represent less than 45% of the sample. Material for sequencing was blood. The receptors originated from a man aged 18 to 35 with Graves' ophthalmopathy.

The chain employs TRBV2 and TRBJ1-5; D may be TRBD1 (5 bases). Deletions cut 1 base from V and 6 bases from J, with 19 bases between. CDR3 length: 17 residues. Germline assignment: CDR1 SNHLY and CDR2 FYNNEI. CDR3 region: CASSEGAGFLDFQPQHF. CDR3 sequence (DNA): TGTGCCAGCAGTGAAGGGGCAGGGTTTCTGGATTTTCAGCCCCAGCATTTT. The entire variable domain, with the rest obtained from reference TRBV2 and TRBJ1-5, is as follows: EPEVTQTPSHQVTQMGQEVILRCVPISNHLYFYWYRQILGQKVEFLVSFYNNEISEKSEIFDDQFSVERPDGSNFTLKIRSTKLEDSAMYFCASSEGAGFLDFQPQHFGDGTRLSIL.

This chain connects TRBV18 to TRBJ2-7; possible D gene TRBD1, 5 bases. Trimming took off 1 base at V and 3 bases at J, with 16 bases between the two ends. Germline V gene data show CDR1 as KGHSH and CDR2 as LQKENI. CDR3 size: 16 residues. This CDR3 reads CASSPRFYQGDYEQYF. CDR3 nucleotides: TGTGCCAGCTCACCACGTTTTTATCAGGGTGACTACGAGCAGTACTTC.

This rearrangement joins TRBV5-1 to TRBJ1-4; D perhaps matches TRBD1 (5 bases). Trimming left V 1 base short and J 4 bases short, with 17 bases between. The CDR3 is 17 residues long. Germline V gives CDR1 SGHRS, CDR2 YFSETQ. CDR3: CASSLPPAGTNNEKLFF. Written as DNA, the CDR3 is TGCGCCAGCAGCTTGCCCCCGGCGGGGACGAATAATGAAAAACTGTTTTTT.

The chain joins TRBV7-9 to TRBJ2-1; tentatively, D is TRBD2 (7 bases). Trimming pared 6 bases from V and 8 bases from J, leaving 20 bases between. The CDR3 consists of 15 residues. Germline CDR1 reads SEHNR; CDR2 reads FQNEAQ (reference sequence). The CDR3 nucleotides read TGTGCCAGCAGTGAATTTGGGGGGGGGCTGGATGAGCAGTTCTTC. Its translation is CASSEFGGGLDEQFF.

Only a few counts were recorded for this clonotype. As DNA, the CDR3 is TGTGCCAGCGGTTCAGGGGGATCTGGCTACACCTTC. As protein: CASGSGGSGYTF. The chain links TRBV7-9 to TRBJ1-2; the match to TRBD1 covers 7 bases. This CDR3 spans 12 amino acids. In germline, CDR1 is SEHNR, CDR2 FQNEAQ (reference sequence). Trimming at V came to 8 bases and at J to 7 bases, leaving 7 bases not matched to a gene.

Many counts were recorded for this clonotype. V usage is TRBV7-9 and J usage is TRBJ2-1; 9 bases line up with TRBD2. The CDR3 length is 15 residues. With 6 bases clipped from V and 3 bases from J, the junction kept 6 bases outside the gene matches. Germline CDR1 is SEHNR and CDR2 is FQNEAQ (reference sequence). CDR3 DNA sequence: TGTGCCAGCAGAGGCGGGGGGGCTTTCTACAATGAGCAGTTCTTC. Its translation: CASRGGGAFYNEQFF.

This clonotype was observed a handful of times. The V call is TRBV5-1, the J call TRBJ1-6; D may be TRBD1 (5 bases). Between the trimmed V and J ends, which lost 7 bases and 0 bases, there was a span of 17 bases. The CDR3 covers 17 residues. CDR1 is SGHRS, CDR2 YFSETQ, per germline. CDR3 residues: CASAAEGYSSYNSPLHF. In nucleotides, the CDR3 is TGCGCCAGCGCCGCCGAGGGGTATAGCTCCTATAATTCACCCCTCCACTTT.

The rearrangement joins TRBV19 to TRBJ1-1; TRBD1 is a possible D gene (5 bases). The length of the CDR3 is 13 residues. V lost 10 bases and J 8 bases, leaving 20 bases between the germline ends. The germline gives CDR1 LNHDA, CDR2 SQIVND (reference sequence). CDR3 nucleotides: TGTGCCACCAGCGGGGGTATTATCTCAGAAGCTTTCTTT. Protein: CATSGGIISEAFF.

The sample holds many counts of this clonotype. The J gene is TRBJ1-1, the V gene TRBV6-1; D is unclear. V was shortened by 6 bases and J by 3 bases, with 20 bases between the two germline ends. This CDR3 region has 16 residues. Germline CDR1 and CDR2: MNHNS and SASEGT. CDR3 sequence (DNA): TGTGCCAGCAGGGAGCGGAGCAGGAACTTGGACACTGAAGCTTTCTTT. Encoded protein: CASRERSRNLDTEAFF.

The chain combines TRBV6-2 or TRBV6-3 with TRBJ2-5; D possibly corresponds to TRBD1 (5 bases). CDR1 and CDR2 from the germline V gene are MNHEY and SVGEGT. CDR3 size: 16 residues. Trimming took 5 bases from V and 1 from J, leaving 17 bases between them. CDR3 DNA: TGTGCCAGCAGTCCAGGAGTGTGGGGCACCCAAGAGACCCAGTACTTC. Translating gives CASSPGVWGTQETQYF.

In this sample, this clonotype turned up a few times. This chain uses TRBV15 with TRBJ2-7; the match to TRBD1 covers 7 bases. Germline V lookup: CDR1 LNHNV, CDR2 YYDKDF (reference sequence). J gave up 2 bases and V 2 bases, and 9 bases lay outside the gene matches. The CDR3 length is 16 residues. CDR3 in DNA: TGTGCCACCAGCAGATTCCAGGGGGTGGGGGCCTACGAGCAGTACTTC. It is translated as CATSRFQGVGAYEQYF.

The chain combines TRBV6-1 with TRBJ1-1; a weak D match, TRBD1 (5 bases). V was clipped by 7 bases and J by 5 bases, with 14 bases between them. The CDR3 loop spans 13 amino acids. The V gene's germline CDR1 is MNHNS and CDR2 SASEGT. The CDR3 reads CASNFIGGTEAFF. As DNA, the CDR3 is TGTGCCAGCAATTTCATTGGGGGGACTGAAGCTTTCTTT.

This clonotype has more than one count but fewer than ten. This chain links TRBV28 with TRBJ1-4; 8 nucleotides agree with TRBD1. Germline V gene sequence: CDR1 MDHEN, CDR2 SYDVKM. This CDR3 has 17 amino acids. With 7 bases clipped from V and 8 bases from J, the junction kept 18 bases outside the gene matches. CDR3 residues: CASKISNNRGSREKLFF. In DNA form, the CDR3 reads TGTGCCAGCAAAATATCGAACAACAGGGGGTCTAGGGAAAAACTGTTTTTT.

In this sample, this clonotype turned up many times. This rearrangement joins TRBV2 to TRBJ1-3, with a weak D call TRBD1 (5 bases). CDR3 length equals 15 residues. Germline V gives CDR1 SNHLY, CDR2 FYNNEI. Trimming stripped 4 bases from V and 1 base from J, with 11 bases between. The CDR3 region is CASSAEGSSGNTIYF. Written as DNA, the CDR3 is TGTGCCAGCAGTGCCGAGGGGAGTTCTGGAAACACCATATATTTT.

Notes on this clonotype: An end of the junction does not agree with germline; a read error may underlie this. The CDR3 loop reads CAGSLGRVIHGYTF. Here the CDR3 DNA reads TGTGCCGGCAGTTTAGGAAGGGTTATCCATGGCTACACCTTC. This chain links TRBV28 with TRBJ1-2; D call uncertain. This CDR3 spans 14 amino acids. Per germline, CDR1 MDHEN and CDR2 SYDVKM.

This clonotype was counted between two and nine times. The genes are TRBV6-1 and TRBJ1-2; unclear D gene. The CDR3 has 14 amino acids. Germline CDR1 MNHNS, CDR2 SASEGT. With 7 bases removed from V and 4 bases from J, the gap between germline ends came to 16 bases. CDR3 sequence (DNA): TGTGCCAGCACCCCTCGGGGTTCGGGCTATGGCTACACCTTC. Protein sequence: CASTPRGSGYGYTF.

The J gene is TRBJ1-1, the V gene TRBV7-9; D not certain. The V end lost 0 bases, the J end lost 1 base, and 9 bases lay between the germline ends. The CDR3 loop spans 15 amino acids. Looked up from germline, CDR1 is SEHNR and CDR2 is FQNEAQ (reference sequence). DNA of the CDR3: TGTGCCAGCAGCTTAGCCCTGACCGGGAACACTGAAGCTTTCTTT. As protein: CASSLALTGNTEAFF.

This clonotype was counted at least ten times. V and J are TRBV3-1 and TRBJ2-3, with D unresolved. The germline gives CDR1 LGHDT, CDR2 YNNKEL (reference sequence). Trimming removed 0 bases at V and 0 bases at J, with 10 bases between. This CDR3 is 16 amino acids long. The CDR3 protein is CASSQDSATSTDTQYF. DNA for the CDR3: TGTGCCAGCAGCCAAGATTCCGCGACCAGCACAGATACGCAGTATTTT.

The rearrangement uses TRBV10-1 and TRBJ2-3; 9 nucleotides match TRBD2. The CDR3 is made up of 16 amino acids. The ends lost 3 bases at V and 4 bases at J; junction bases unmatched: 8. The germline gives CDR1 WNHNN, CDR2 SYGVQD (reference sequence). CDR3 sequence (DNA): TGCGCCAGCAGTGAAGTAGCGGGGGCAGCGGCAGATACGCAGTATTTT. Translated: CASSEVAGAAADTQYF.